Presented here are 10 T cell receptor beta chains from one specimen sequenced in a study of blood T cell repertoires in COVID-19. Sequenced by immunoSEQ multiplex PCR; TCRdb stores in-frame clones only, minus some. The sample has 200,000 to 250,000 clones, more than 75% seen once. Sequenced sample: peripheral blood. These receptors all come from a woman in her 70s with COVID-19, enrolled during active disease.

The rearrangement links TRBV28 to TRBJ2-6; TRBD1 matches 9 bases. This CDR3 comprises 18 residues. Germline V CDR1 and CDR2: MDHEN, SYDVKM. V lost 3 bases, J lost 4 bases, and 10 bases stayed unmatched. Here the CDR3 DNA reads TGTGCCAGCAGTTTCCAGTCGGGACAGGGTTCAGGGGCCAACGTCCTGACTTTC. This encodes CASSFQSGQGSGANVLTF.

The chain recombines TRBV28 with TRBJ2-4; 11 bases fit TRBD1. This CDR3 region has 15 residues. After removal of 7 bases from V and 5 bases from J, the junction contained 7 bases not matched to a gene. Germline CDR1 MDHEN, CDR2 SYDVKM. The CDR3 DNA follows: TGTGCCAGCATACCGGGACAGGGGGTAGAAAACATTCAGTACTTC. Translation: CASIPGQGVENIQYF. Using reference TRBV28 and TRBJ2-4 for the parts outside the CDR3, the full variable domain is DVKVTQSSRYLVKRTGEKVFLECVQDMDHENMFWYRQDPGLGLRLIYFSYDVKMKEKGDIPEGYSVSREKKERFSLILESASTNQTSMYLCASIPGQGVENIQYFGAGTRLSVL.

The gene calls are TRBV19 and TRBJ1-5, with TRBD1 as a possible D gene (5 bases). The CDR3 is 15 amino acids. Trimming took 3 bases from V and 2 from J, leaving 11 bases between them. Per the germline V gene, CDR1 is LNHDA and CDR2 is SQIVND (reference sequence). CDR3 loop: CASSIPGKGNQPQHF. The CDR3 DNA sequence: TGTGCCAGTAGTATCCCAGGGAAGGGCAATCAGCCCCAGCATTTT.

The rearrangement joins TRBV7-9 to TRBJ2-3; a weak D match, TRBD2 (6 bases). V was trimmed by 0 bases and J by 4 bases, leaving 11 bases between them. The CDR3 sequence is 15 residues long. Germline V gives CDR1 SEHNR, CDR2 FQNEAQ (reference sequence). The CDR3 DNA sequence: TGTGCCAGCAGCTTAGCGGGAGGCCAAGCAGATACGCAGTATTTT. Its protein product is CASSLAGGQADTQYF.

The genes are TRBV4-2 and TRBJ1-5, with no clear D. With 4 bases removed from V and 5 bases from J, the gap between germline ends came to 15 bases. CDR1 LGHNA and CDR2 YNFKEQ come from the germline V gene. The CDR3 length is 15 residues. CDR3 nucleotide sequence: TGTGCCAGCAGCCCAGACACGGCGGGCGATCAGCCCCAGCATTTT. Translation: CASSPDTAGDQPQHF.

J is TRBJ2-2 and V is TRBV28, with D possibly matching TRBD2 (6 bases). The CDR3 covers 15 residues. Germline V gene lookup returns CDR1 MDHEN and CDR2 SYDVKM. V shed 10 bases and J shed 6 bases, with 21 bases lying between them. CDR3 bases: TGTGCCACCTGCCCGGGACTGGGATATCCCGGGGAGCTGTTTTTT. This translates into CATCPGLGYPGELFF. Based on the CDR3 plus reference TRBV28 and TRBJ2-2, the full variable domain is DVKVTQSSRYLVKRTGEKVFLECVQDMDHENMFWYRQDPGLGLRLIYFSYDVKMKEKGDIPEGYSVSREKKERFSLILESASTNQTSMYLCATCPGLGYPGELFFGEGSRLTVL.

This chain connects TRBV19 to TRBJ1-3; a possible D gene is TRBD1 (5 bases). There are 18 residues in the CDR3. CDR1 LNHDA and CDR2 SQIVND come from the germline V gene (reference sequence). V lost 0 bases, J lost 0 bases, and 15 bases lay in between. In DNA form, the CDR3 reads TGTGCCAGTAGTATAGATGGGAACAGGCTAACCTCTGGAAACACCATATATTTT. Translating gives CASSIDGNRLTSGNTIYF.

Here the CDR3 reads CASSYSDRGSTGELFF. The CDR3 DNA follows: TGTGCCAGCAGTTACTCGGACAGGGGGAGCACCGGGGAGCTGTTTTTT. The chain links TRBV6-6 to TRBJ2-2; TRBD1 matches at 10 bases. This CDR3 comprises 16 residues. V lost 0 bases to trimming and J lost 4 bases; unmatched junction nucleotides: 2. Germline lookup yields CDR1 MNHNY and CDR2 SVGAGI (reference sequence).

The rearrangement links TRBV3-1 (or the pseudogene TRBV3-2) to TRBJ1-1, with D hard to call. The CDR3 is 15 amino acids. CDR1 LGHDT and CDR2 YNNKEL come from the germline V gene (reference sequence). V lost 0 bases, J lost 11 bases, and 19 bases lay in between. The CDR3 is CASSQDLAAARNAFF. The CDR3 DNA reads as TGTGCCAGCAGCCAAGATCTAGCGGCGGCTCGTAACGCTTTCTTT.

The V call is TRBV7-2, the J call TRBJ2-7; 12 bases agree with TRBD2. The J segment lost 2 bases and the V segment lost 5 bases, leaving 1 base of the junction unmatched. The CDR3 length is 14 residues. Germline assignment: CDR1 SGHTA and CDR2 FQGNSA. DNA of the CDR3: TGTGCCAGCAGCCGGACTAGCGGGACCTACGAGCAGTACTTC. Translation: CASSRTSGTYEQYF. The full variable domain, completed using reference TRBV7-2 and TRBJ2-7, is GAGVSQSPSNKVTEKGKDVELRCDPISGHTALYWYRQSLGQGLEFLIYFQGNSAPDKSGLPSDRFSAERTGGSVSTLTIQRTQQEDSAVYLCASSRTSGTYEQYFGPGTRLTVT.